Sequencing of this T cell receptor beta chain was carried out in a study of blood T cell repertoires in COVID-19 (dated by TCRdb to between 2020 and 2021). Concerning the study at large: Samples covering the acute and convalescent phases of COVID-19 were provided by collaborators in the United States, Italy and Spain. Subjects who had been exposed to COVID-19, were actively infected with it, or had recovered from it provided the deeply sampled blood TCRbeta repertoires that made up the dataset. Samples came from the ongoing ImmuneRACE study (first 160 participants) plus 1,254 subjects from 6 global collaborators. Sample metadata almost always included a de-identified subject ID, COVID-19 status, age in years and sex. The prospective study material was composed of cDNA or gDNA derived from T cells, B-cell-depleted T cells, or PBMCs. A freely available public database, intended as a resource for researchers studying the immune response to SARS-CoV-2, is where the repertoires were released. Where available, HLA class I and class II types were taken from metadata supplied by the sample provider and were not determined by assay-based typing.

Study-level results and caveats: The amount of clinical and demographic metadata varied by source and participant and was provided uncurated.

Regarding this clone: It lacks a known antigen. Base qualities are not provided; no much larger clone lies one nucleotide away.

Trimming removed 8 bases from V and 4 bases from J; the gene matches leave 16 bases unexplained. There are 18 amino acids in the CDR3, from cysteine to phenylalanine inclusive. Only CDR3 DNA is held: 54 bases, read in frame from base 1. Sequences MDHEN (CDR1) and SYDVKM (CDR2) are obtained from the germline V gene. TCRbeta CDR3 regions were amplified from genomic DNA by means of the immunoSEQ Assay, a bias-controlled multiplex PCR. Regarding the original processing steps: Within the assay, amplification of reference gene primers was used to estimate how many nucleated cells each sample contained. Sequence reads were collapsed and filtered to measure the absolute abundance of every unique TCRbeta CDR3 rearrangement. For each sample, productive Simpson clonality was calculated as the square root of Simpson's diversity index over productive rearrangements. Imported from immuneACCESS, the table was reduced by TCRdb to in-frame sequences with V and J called. These copies leave out some clones; in studies compared against another copy, an unresolved V gene accounts for under half, and the cause of the remainder is not known. V and J calls and clone size are as listed in that table; D and trimming were resolved from the DNA. The sample records 97,000 or so clones, 84% of which are singletons. The ten largest account for roughly 4.1% of the sample.

Each collaborating institution followed its own protocols to collect whole blood in K2EDTA tubes. For TCRbeta analysis, collaborators shipped samples as frozen whole blood, isolated PBMCs, or DNA extracted from either of those sample types. The sequencing input was peripheral blood. The receptor's source is a human donor in a cohort sampled during active COVID-19. Recombination linked TRBV28 to TRBJ1-3, with 11 bases matching TRBD1. The CDR3 protein is CASQKGQGANMRGNTIYF. The nucleotide sequence reads TGTGCCAGCCAGAAAGGACAGGGGGCGAACATGCGAGGAAACACCATATATTTT.